This T cell receptor (beta chain) was sequenced for a study of CD8 T cells in Susac syndrome. Random hexamers primed reverse transcription of about 0.45 to 1 ug RNA. It was immunoSEQ multiplex PCR that amplified TCR beta CDR3 across 54 Vbeta and 13 Jbeta. A single record per CDR3 protein comes from TCRdb applying MiXCR to the immunoSEQ multiplex PCR reads. The sample lists approximately 100,000 distinct CDR3 sequences; around 90% were seen once. Per germline, CDR1 SGHVS and CDR2 FNYEAQ. The CDR3 is 15 residues long. The V end lost 5 bases, the J end lost 4 bases, and 17 bases lay between the germline ends.

Sequences were obtained from CD8+ T cells from PBMCs. V and J are TRBV7-6 and TRBJ1-1; D is possibly TRBD1 (5 bases). The receptor comes from a human donor in good health. The CDR3 nucleotides are TGTGCCAGCAGCAAAACCCAGGGCAGGGCCACTGAAGCTTTCTTT. This sequence encodes CASSKTQGRATEAFF.